This is a list of T cell receptor beta chains from one sample in a study of persistence of HIV-infected CD4 T cells. No antigens are known for them. TCRdb's copy holds only in-frame clones and misses some; the assay was immunoSEQ multiplex PCR. The data hold over 15,000 clones, with around 60% observed a single time. Sequenced material: CD4+ T cells sorted from PBMCs after approximately 18-hour stimulation, taken from a patient who received antiretroviral therapy. The receptors originated from an adult woman with HIV who was CMV-seropositive. Each CDR3 is given with its conserved first and last residue. D genes are given only for firm matches. The size entry is marked missing in some rows and otherwise reads once, few, many or a size class.

TRBJ2-1 - TRBD1 TRBV14 TGTGCCAGCAGCCCTTGGACAGGGGGTAACAATGAGCAGTTCTTC CASSPWTGGNNEQFF
TRBJ1-2 - - TRBV30 TGTGCCTGGATCCGGGACCTCCACTATGGCTACACCTTC CAWIRDLHYGYTF
TRBJ2-1 - - TRBV5-6 TGTGCCAGCAGCTTGGTTCAGGGATACAATGAGCAGTTCTTC CASSLVQGYNEQFF
TRBJ1-1 - - TRBV3-1/TRBV3-2 TGTGCCAGCAGCCAAGAATCGGAAGGGAGATGGGCCACTGAAGCTTTCTTT CASSQESEGRWATEAFF
TRBJ1-2 - TRBD1 TRBV5-1 TGCGCCAGCAGCTTGGCCGGGGGACAGACCGCTAACTATGGCTACACCTTC CASSLAGGQTANYGYTF
TRBJ2-1 - - TRBV9 TGTGCCAGCAGCCTTAGGGGGGACAACTACAATGAGCAGTTCTTC CASSLRGDNYNEQFF
TRBJ2-5 - TRBD1 TRBV5-1 TGCGCCAGCAGCTTAGGCAACAGGGGGCCCCAGTACTTC CASSLGNRGPQYF
TRBJ2-7 once - TRBV27 TGTGCCAGCAGTTCCCTCGGGGCGGGGGAGCAGTACTTC CASSSLGAGEQYF
TRBJ2-2 medium-sized - TRBV7-9 TGTGCCAGCAGCTTTGGGTCGACAGTGACCTTGGGCGGGGAGCTGTTTTTT CASSFGSTVTLGGELFF
TRBJ2-5 few TRBD1 TRBV5-1 TGCGCCAGCAGACCCTCGGACAGGGGTTCAGAGACCCAGTACTTC CASRPSDRGSETQYF
TRBJ1-5 - - TRBV5-1 TGCGCCAGCAGCTTGGACGGACACAATCAGCCCCAGCATTTT CASSLDGHNQPQHF
TRBJ1-1 - - TRBV2 TGTGCCAGCAGTGCAACAGGCCGGAACACTGAAGCTTTCTTT CASSATGRNTEAFF
TRBJ2-1 - - TRBV4-1 TGCGCCAGCAGCCAACTCCGGGCCGAGGGCAATGAGCAGTTCTTC CASSQLRAEGNEQFF
TRBJ1-4 - - TRBV7-2 TGTGCCAGCAGCTTAGGGGGGGCGAATGAAAAACTGTTTTTT CASSLGGANEKLFF
TRBJ1-3 - - TRBV6-5 TGTGCCAGCAGTTACGGGGGGGTCTCTGGAAACACCATATATTTT CASSYGGVSGNTIYF
TRBJ2-5 - TRBD1 TRBV19 TGTGCCAGTAGTAGGGACAGACAAGAGACCCAGTACTTC CASSRDRQETQYF
TRBJ2-7 - - TRBV19 TGTGCCAGTACCCCACCCGGGTCAGAAGGCGAGCAGTACTTC CASTPPGSEGEQYF
TRBJ1-3 few - TRBV9 TGTGCCAGCAGCGTCCTTGATTCTGGAAACACCATATATTTT CASSVLDSGNTIYF
TRBJ2-7 few - TRBV7-8 TGTGCCAGCAGCCTCGGGGGACACAAAACCTACGAGCAGTACTTC CASSLGGHKTYEQYF
TRBJ1-6 once - TRBV12-3/TRBV12-4 TGTGCCAGCAGGATAGGGGGTAATTCACCCCTCCACTTT CASRIGGNSPLHF
TRBJ1-1 - - TRBV29-1 TGCAGCGTAAGGACACGGGCGGGGAACACTGAAGCTTTCTTT CSVRTRAGNTEAFF
TRBJ1-1 - - TRBV23-1 TGCGCCAGCAGTCAATTAGAAAAGCTTATCCAAGAATGTGAAGCTTTCTTT CASSQLEKLIQECEAFF
TRBJ1-5 - - TRBV21-1 TGTGCCAGCAGCAAAAGGGGGAGGGAGGGTCAGCCCCAGCATTTT CASSKRGREGQPQHF
TRBJ1-3 - - TRBV5-1 TGCGCCAGCAGCTTGGATGGAGAACCAGAGGGACATCGGAACACCATATATTTT CASSLDGEPEGHRNTIYF
TRBJ1-2 few - TRBV9 TGTGCCAGCAGCGTAGAAGGAGGGAACCCTAACTATGGCTACACCTTC CASSVEGGNPNYGYTF
TRBJ1-2 - TRBD1 TRBV18 TGTGCCAGCTCATCCGGAGGACAGGGGTATGGCTACACCTTC CASSSGGQGYGYTF
TRBJ1-6 - - TRBV9 TGTGCCAGCAGCGTAGCTGTTGGGGCAGAGAATTCACCCCTCCACTTT CASSVAVGAENSPLHF
TRBJ2-1 - - TRBV12-5 TGTGCTAGTGGTTTAGGGGTTGAGCAGTTCTTC CASGLGVEQFF
TRBJ2-7 - - TRBV5-1 TGCGCCAGCAGCGACTTGGGCGAGCAGTACTTC CASSDLGEQYF
TRBJ1-4 - TRBD1 TRBV19 TGTGCCAGTAGTATTGGGACAGCTAATGAAAAACTGTTTTTT CASSIGTANEKLFF
TRBJ1-3 few TRBD1 TRBV7-2 TGTGCCAGCAGCTTAACAGGGGGCAACTCTGGAAACACCATATATTTT CASSLTGGNSGNTIYF
TRBJ1-2 few TRBD1 TRBV19 TGTGCCAGTAGGCCTACAGGGGGCCGTCTCCTCTATGGCTACACCTTC CASRPTGGRLLYGYTF
TRBJ2-2 few - TRBV5-1 TGCGCCAGCAGTACCCCAGAGGTGAACACCGGGGAGCTGTTTTTT CASSTPEVNTGELFF
TRBJ2-6 - TRBD1 TRBV7-3 TGTGCCAGCAGTGAATCCGGGACAGCCTTATCTGGGGCCAACGTCCTGACTTTC CASSESGTALSGANVLTF
TRBJ2-2 - TRBD1 TRBV10-1 TGCGCCAGCAGTGAGTCGACAGGGGCGAACACCGGGGAGCTGTTTTTT CASSESTGANTGELFF
TRBJ1-2 once - TRBV5-1 TGCGCCAGCAGCTCGGACGGGGAGCAGGACTACTTCTATGGCTACACCTTC CASSSDGEQDYFYGYTF
TRBJ1-2 - TRBD1 TRBV5-1 TGCGCCAGCAGCTTGGGCTCAGGGGGCGCCTATGGCTACACCTTC CASSLGSGGAYGYTF
TRBJ1-3 - - TRBV29-1 TGCAGCGTTGGATATGCTCCAGGAAACACCATATATTTT CSVGYAPGNTIYF
TRBJ1-1 medium-sized TRBD1 TRBV19 TGTGCCAGTACTAATGGAGGGGGCCGCACTGAAGCTTTCTTT CASTNGGGRTEAFF
TRBJ1-1 once - TRBV30 TGTGCCTGGAGACCCAAGGTGAACACTGAAGCTTTCTTT CAWRPKVNTEAFF
TRBJ1-2 - - TRBV5-1 TGCGCCAGCAGCTTGGCTCCGGGAGCGAGCGGCTACACCTTC CASSLAPGASGYTF
TRBJ1-2 - - TRBV5-1 TGCGCCAGCAGCTTGGAAGGTTTTGCTGGCTACACCTTC CASSLEGFAGYTF
TRBJ1-2 few - TRBV30 TGTGCCTGGGGAACTAACTATGGCTACACCTTC CAWGTNYGYTF
TRBJ2-2 - - TRBV9 TGTGCCAGCAGCGTAGCTATGAGCTGGGCGGGCGGGGAGCTGTTTTTT CASSVAMSWAGGELFF
TRBJ1-1 once - TRBV14 TGTGCCAGCAGCCTCCCGGGGCTAAACACTGAAGCTTTCTTT CASSLPGLNTEAFF
TRBJ2-5 few - TRBV3-1/TRBV3-2 TGTGCCAGCAGCCAAAATCGGGAGACCCAGTACTTC CASSQNRETQYF
TRBJ1-1 - TRBD1 TRBV9 TGTGCCAGCAGCGTAGACGGGACAGGTAACACTGAAGCTTTCTTT CASSVDGTGNTEAFF
TRBJ2-1 - - TRBV6-4 TGTGCCAGCAGTGTCGACGGTTACAATGAGCAGTTCTTC CASSVDGYNEQFF
TRBJ1-1 few - TRBV19 TGTGCCAGTAGTCCTCTCCCGAGGGCTGAAGCTTTCTTT CASSPLPRAEAFF
TRBJ1-6 few TRBD1 TRBV6-5 TGTGCCAGCGACAGGGTCAATAATTCACCCCTCCACTTT CASDRVNNSPLHF
TRBJ2-4 - - TRBV6-5 TGTGCCAGCAGTCCTCTGCCGGGGCGGGACATTCAGTACTTC CASSPLPGRDIQYF
TRBJ1-2 once TRBD1 TRBV6-4 TGTGCCAGCAGTGACCCCGGACAGGGGGCTAACTATGGCTACACCTTC CASSDPGQGANYGYTF
TRBJ2-2 - - TRBV5-1 TGCGCCAGCAACGATTACAGCGACACCGGGGAGCTGTTTTTT CASNDYSDTGELFF